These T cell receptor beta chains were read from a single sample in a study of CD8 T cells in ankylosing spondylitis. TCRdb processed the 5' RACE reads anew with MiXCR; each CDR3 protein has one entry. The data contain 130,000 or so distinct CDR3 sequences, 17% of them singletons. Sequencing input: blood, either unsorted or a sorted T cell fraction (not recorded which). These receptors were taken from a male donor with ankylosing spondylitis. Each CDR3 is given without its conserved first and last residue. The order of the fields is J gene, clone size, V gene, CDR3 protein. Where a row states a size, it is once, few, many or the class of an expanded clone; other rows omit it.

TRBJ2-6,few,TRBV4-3,ASSQADRAGANVLT
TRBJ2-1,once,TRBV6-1,ASTQLGSSYNEQF
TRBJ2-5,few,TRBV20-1,SAQASETQY
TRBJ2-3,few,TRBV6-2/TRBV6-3,ASSYPEVAGESLFSTDTQY
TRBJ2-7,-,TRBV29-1,SVDGGATYEQY
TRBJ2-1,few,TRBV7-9,ASRGLAGGSSYNEQF
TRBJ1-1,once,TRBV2,ASSSLSNTEAF
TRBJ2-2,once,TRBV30,AWRENTGELF
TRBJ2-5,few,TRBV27,ASSRGGHPRPQETQY
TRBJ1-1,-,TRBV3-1,ASSPVQGKNTEAF
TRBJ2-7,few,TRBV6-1,ASSQTGTGYEQY
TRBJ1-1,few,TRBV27,ASSAWTPREPEAF
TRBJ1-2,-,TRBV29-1,SVDDLPGQDYGYT
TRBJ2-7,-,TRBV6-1,ASSEYGASSYEQY
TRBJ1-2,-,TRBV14,ASSEGSEANYGYT
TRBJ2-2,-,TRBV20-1,SARERARGPELAGAGELF
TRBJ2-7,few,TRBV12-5,ASVPALSYEQY
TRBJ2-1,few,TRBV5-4,ASSFGQYNEQF
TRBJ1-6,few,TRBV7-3,ASSLTGDSYNSPLH
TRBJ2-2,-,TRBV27,ASRPRITGELF
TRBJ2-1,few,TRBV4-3,ASSQDFLASGRGNEQF
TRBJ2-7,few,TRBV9,ASSASRDSSSYEQY
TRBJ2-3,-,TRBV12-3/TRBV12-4,ASSQGLGDTQY
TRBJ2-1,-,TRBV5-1,ASSLVAHSYNEQF
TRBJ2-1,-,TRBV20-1,SARGVTGDHEQF